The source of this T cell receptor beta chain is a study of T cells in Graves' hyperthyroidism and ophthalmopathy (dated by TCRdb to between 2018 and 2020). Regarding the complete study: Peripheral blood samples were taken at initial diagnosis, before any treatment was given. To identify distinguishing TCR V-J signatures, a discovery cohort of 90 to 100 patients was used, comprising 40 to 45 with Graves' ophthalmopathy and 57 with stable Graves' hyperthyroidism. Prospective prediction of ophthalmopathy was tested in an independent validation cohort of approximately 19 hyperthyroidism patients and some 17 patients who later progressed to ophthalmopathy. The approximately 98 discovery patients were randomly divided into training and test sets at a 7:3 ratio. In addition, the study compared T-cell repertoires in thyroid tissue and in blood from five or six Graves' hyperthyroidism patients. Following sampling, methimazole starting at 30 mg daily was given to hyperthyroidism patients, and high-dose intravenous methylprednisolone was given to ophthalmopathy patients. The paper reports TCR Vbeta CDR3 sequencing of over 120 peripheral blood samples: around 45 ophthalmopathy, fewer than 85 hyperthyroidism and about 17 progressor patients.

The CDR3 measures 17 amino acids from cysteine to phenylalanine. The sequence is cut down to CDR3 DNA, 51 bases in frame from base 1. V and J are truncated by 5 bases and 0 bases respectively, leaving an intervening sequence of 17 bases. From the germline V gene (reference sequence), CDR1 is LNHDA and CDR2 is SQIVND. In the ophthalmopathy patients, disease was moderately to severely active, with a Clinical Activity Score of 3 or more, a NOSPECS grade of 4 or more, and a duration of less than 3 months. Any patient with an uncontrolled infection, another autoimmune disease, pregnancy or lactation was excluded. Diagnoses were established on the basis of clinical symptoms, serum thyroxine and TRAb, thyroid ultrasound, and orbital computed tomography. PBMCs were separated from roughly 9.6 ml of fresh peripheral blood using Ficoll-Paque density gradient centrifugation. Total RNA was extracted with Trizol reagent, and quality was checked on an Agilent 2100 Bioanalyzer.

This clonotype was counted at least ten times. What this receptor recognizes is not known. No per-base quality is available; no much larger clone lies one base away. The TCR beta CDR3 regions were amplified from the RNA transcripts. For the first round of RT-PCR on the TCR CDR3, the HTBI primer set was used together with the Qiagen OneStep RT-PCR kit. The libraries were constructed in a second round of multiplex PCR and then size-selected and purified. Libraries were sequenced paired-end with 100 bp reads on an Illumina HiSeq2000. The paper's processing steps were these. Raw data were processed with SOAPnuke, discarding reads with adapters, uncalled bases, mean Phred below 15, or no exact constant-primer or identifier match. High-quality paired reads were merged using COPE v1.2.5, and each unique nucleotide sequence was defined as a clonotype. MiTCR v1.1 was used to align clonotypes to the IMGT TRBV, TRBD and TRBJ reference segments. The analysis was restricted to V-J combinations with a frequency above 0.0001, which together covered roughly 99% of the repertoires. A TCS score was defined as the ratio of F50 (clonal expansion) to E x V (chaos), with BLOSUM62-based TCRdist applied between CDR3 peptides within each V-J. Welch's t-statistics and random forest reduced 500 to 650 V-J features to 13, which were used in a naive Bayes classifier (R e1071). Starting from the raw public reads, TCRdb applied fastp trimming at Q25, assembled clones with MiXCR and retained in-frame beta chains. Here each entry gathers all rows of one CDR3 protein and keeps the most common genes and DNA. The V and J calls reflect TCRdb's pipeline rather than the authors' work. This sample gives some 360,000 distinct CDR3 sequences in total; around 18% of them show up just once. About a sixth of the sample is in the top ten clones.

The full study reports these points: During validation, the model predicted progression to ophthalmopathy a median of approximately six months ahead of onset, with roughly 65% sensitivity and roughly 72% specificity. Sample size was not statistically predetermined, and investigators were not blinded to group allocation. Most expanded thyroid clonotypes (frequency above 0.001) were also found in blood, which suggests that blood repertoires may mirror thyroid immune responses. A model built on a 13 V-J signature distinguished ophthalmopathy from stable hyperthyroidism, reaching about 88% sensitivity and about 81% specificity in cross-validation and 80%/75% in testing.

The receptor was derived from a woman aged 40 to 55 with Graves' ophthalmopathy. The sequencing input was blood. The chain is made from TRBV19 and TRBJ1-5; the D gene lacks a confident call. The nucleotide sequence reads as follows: TGTGCCAGTAGTGACGGGAGGTGGGGATATAGCAATCAGCCCCAGCATTTT. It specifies CASSDGRWGYSNQPQHF. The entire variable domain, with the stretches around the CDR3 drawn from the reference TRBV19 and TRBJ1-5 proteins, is DGGITQSPKYLFRKEGQNVTLSCEQNLNHDAMYWYRQDPGQGLRLIYYSQIVNDFQKGDIAEGYSVSREKKESFPLTVTSAQKNPTAFYLCASSDGRWGYSNQPQHFGDGTRLSIL.